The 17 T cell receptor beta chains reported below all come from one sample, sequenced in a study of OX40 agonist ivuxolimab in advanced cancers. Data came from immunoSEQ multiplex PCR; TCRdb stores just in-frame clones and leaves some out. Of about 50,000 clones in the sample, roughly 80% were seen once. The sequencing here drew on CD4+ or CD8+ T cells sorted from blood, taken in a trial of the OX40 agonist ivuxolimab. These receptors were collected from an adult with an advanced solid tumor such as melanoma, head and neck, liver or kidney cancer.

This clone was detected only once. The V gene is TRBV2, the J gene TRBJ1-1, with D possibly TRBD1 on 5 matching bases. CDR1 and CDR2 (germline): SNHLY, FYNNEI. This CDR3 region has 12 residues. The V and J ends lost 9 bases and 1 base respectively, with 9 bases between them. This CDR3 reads CARGRANTEAFF. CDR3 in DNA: TGTGCCAGGGGGCGGGCGAACACTGAAGCTTTCTTT.

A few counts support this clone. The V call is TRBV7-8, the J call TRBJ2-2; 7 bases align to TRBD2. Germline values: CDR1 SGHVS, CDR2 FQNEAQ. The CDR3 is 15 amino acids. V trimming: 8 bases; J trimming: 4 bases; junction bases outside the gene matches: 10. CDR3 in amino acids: CASRPRGGGTGELFF. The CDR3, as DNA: TGTGCCAGCCGACCACGCGGGGGTGGCACCGGGGAGCTGTTTTTT.

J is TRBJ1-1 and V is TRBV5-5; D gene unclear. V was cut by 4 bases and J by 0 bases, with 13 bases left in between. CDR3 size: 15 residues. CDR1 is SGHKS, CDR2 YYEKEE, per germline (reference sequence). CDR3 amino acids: CASSLTSSMNTEAFF. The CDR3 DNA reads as TGTGCCAGCAGCCTGACTTCTAGTATGAACACTGAAGCTTTCTTT.

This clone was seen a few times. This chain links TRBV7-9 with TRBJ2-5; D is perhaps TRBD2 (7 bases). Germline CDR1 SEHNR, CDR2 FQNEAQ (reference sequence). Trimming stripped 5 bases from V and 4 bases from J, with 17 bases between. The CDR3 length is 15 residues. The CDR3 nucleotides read TGTGCCAGCAGCATTTTACTCCGGGGGGCAGAGACCCAGTACTTC. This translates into CASSILLRGAETQYF. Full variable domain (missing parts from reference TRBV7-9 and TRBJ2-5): DTGVSQNPRHKITKRGQNVTFRCDPISEHNRLYWYRQTLGQGPEFLTYFQNEAQLEKSRLLSDRFSAERPKGSFSTLEIQRTEQGDSAMYLCASSILLRGAETQYFGPGTRLLVL.

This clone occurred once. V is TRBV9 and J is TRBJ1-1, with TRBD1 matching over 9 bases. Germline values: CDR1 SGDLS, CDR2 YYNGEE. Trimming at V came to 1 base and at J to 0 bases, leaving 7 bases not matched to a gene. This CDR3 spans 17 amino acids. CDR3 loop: CASSVQTGGRLNTEAFF. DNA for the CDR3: TGTGCCAGCAGCGTACAAACAGGGGGCCGCCTGAACACTGAAGCTTTCTTT.

The CDR3 sequence: CASSVELAGWQFF. The CDR3 DNA reads as TGTGCCAGCAGCGTAGAGCTAGCGGGGTGGCAGTTCTTC. This sequence joins TRBV9 and TRBJ2-1; TRBD2 agrees at 9 bases. Trimming cost V 0 bases and J 12 bases; bases outside gene matches: 4. This CDR3 is 13 amino acids long. Germline CDR1 is SGDLS and CDR2 is YYNGEE.

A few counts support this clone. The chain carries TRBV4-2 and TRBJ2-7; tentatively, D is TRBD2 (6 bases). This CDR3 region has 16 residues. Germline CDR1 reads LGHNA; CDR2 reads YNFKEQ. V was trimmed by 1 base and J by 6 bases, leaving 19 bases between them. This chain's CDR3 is CASSQGGGPDSLEQYF. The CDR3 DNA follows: TGTGCCAGCAGCCAAGGAGGAGGGCCCGACAGCCTCGAGCAGTACTTC.

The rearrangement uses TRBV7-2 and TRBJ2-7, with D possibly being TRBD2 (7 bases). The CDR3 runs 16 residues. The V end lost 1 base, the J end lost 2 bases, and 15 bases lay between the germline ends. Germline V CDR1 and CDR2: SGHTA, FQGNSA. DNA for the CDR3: TGTGCCAGCAGCTTAGGAGGGGGGGGCCGGACCTACGAGCAGTACTTC. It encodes CASSLGGGGRTYEQYF.

CDR3 residues: CASSGGTTTQPQHF. The CDR3, as DNA: TGTGCCAGCAGTGGAGGGACAACGACTCAGCCCCAGCATTTT. The rearrangement links TRBV6-1 to TRBJ1-5; D is possibly TRBD1 (6 bases). The CDR3 is 14 residues long. Trimming stripped 4 bases from V and 6 bases from J, with 13 bases between. Germline CDR1 is MNHNS and CDR2 is SASEGT.

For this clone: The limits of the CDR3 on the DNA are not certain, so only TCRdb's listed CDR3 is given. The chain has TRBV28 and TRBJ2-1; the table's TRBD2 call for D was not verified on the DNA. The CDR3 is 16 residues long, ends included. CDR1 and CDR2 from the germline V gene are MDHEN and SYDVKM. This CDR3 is CASSSSGGGRSNEQFF.

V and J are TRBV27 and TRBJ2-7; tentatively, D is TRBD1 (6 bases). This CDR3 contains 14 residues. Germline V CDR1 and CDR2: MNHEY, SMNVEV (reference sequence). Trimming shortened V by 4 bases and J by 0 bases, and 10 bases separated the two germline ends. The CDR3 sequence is CASSSGQNSYEQYF. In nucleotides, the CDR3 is TGTGCCAGCAGTTCCGGACAGAACTCCTACGAGCAGTACTTC.

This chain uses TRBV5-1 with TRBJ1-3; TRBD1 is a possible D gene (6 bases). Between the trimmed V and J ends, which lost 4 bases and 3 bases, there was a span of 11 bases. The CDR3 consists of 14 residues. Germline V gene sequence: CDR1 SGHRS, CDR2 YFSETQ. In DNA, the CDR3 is TGCGCCAGCAGCCCAGGACAGATTGGAAACACCATATATTTT. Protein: CASSPGQIGNTIYF.

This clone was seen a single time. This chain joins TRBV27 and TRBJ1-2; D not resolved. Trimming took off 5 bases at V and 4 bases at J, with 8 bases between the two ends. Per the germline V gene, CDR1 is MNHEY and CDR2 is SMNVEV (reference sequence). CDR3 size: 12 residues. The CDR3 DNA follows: TGTGCCAGCAGTGCATGGGGCTATGGCTACACCTTC. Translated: CASSAWGYGYTF.

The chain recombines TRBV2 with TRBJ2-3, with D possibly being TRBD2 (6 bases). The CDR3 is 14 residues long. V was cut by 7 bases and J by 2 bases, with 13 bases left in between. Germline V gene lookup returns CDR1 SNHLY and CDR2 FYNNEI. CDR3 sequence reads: CASTGRWDTDTQYF. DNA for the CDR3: TGTGCCAGCACGGGGAGGTGGGACACAGATACGCAGTATTTT. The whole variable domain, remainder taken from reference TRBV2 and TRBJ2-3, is EPEVTQTPSHQVTQMGQEVILRCVPISNHLYFYWYRQILGQKVEFLVSFYNNEISEKSEIFDDQFSVERPDGSNFTLKIRSTKLEDSAMYFCASTGRWDTDTQYFGPGTRLTVL.

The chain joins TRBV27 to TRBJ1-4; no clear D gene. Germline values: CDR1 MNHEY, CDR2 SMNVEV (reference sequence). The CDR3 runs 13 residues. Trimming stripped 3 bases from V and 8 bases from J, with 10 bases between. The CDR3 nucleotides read TGTGCCAGCAGTTTCAGAAGTTTGGAAAAACTGTTTTTT. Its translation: CASSFRSLEKLFF.

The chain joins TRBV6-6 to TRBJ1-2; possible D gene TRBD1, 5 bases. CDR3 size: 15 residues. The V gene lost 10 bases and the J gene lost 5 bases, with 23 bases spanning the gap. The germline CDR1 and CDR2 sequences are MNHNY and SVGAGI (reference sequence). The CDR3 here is CAIARLGLAGYGYTF. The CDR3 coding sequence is TGTGCCATCGCACGTCTGGGGCTAGCGGGATATGGCTACACCTTC.

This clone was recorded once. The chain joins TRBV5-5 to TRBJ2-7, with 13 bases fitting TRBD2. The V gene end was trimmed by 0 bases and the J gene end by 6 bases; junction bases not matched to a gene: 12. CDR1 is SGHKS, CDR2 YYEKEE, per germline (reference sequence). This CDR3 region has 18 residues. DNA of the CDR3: TGTGCCAGCAGCTTGGGACTAGCGGGGGGCCACTCCTACGGCGAGCAGTACTTC. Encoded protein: CASSLGLAGGHSYGEQYF.